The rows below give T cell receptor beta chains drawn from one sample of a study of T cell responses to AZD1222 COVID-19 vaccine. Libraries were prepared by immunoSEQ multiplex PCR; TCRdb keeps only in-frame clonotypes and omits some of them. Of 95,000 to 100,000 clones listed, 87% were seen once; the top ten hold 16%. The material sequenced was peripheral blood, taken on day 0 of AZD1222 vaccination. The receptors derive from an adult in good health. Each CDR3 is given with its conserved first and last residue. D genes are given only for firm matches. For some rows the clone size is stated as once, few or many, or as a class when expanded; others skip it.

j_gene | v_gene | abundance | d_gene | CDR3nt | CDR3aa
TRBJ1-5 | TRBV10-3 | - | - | TGTGCTAGATGGGGGGGAAGCAATCAGCCCCAGCATTTT | CARWGGSNQPQHF
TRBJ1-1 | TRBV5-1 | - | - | TGCGCCAGCAGCTTGGGCAACATGAACACTGAAGCTTTCTTT | CASSLGNMNTEAFF
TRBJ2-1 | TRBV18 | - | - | TGTGCCAGCTCACCACGGAGGGGGGTGGGCGAGCAGTTCTTC | CASSPRRGVGEQFF
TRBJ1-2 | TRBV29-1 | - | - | TGCAGCGTTGAAACCCTCGGGGACCCCGGCCCCTATGGCTACACCTTC | CSVETLGDPGPYGYTF
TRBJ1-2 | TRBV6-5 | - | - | TGTGCCGGCCATAGGGAGTTGGCCTATGGCTACACCTTC | CAGHRELAYGYTF
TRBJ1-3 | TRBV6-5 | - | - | TGTGCCAGCAGCCGACAGGAAAACTCTGGAAACACCATATATTTT | CASSRQENSGNTIYF
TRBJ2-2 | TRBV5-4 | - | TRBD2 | TGTGCCAGCAGCCCAGGACTAGCGGCGAACACCGGGGAGCTGTTTTTT | CASSPGLAANTGELFF
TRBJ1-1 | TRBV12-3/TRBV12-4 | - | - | TGTGCCAGCAGTTACGTTGAAGGAAGGGCTTTCTTT | CASSYVEGRAFF
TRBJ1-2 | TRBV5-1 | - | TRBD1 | TGCGCCAGCAGCTTCCTTGGACAGGCTTACTATGGCTACACCTTC | CASSFLGQAYYGYTF
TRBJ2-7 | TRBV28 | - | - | TGTGCCAGCAGGCCATCGGGACCCCGAGCAAACGAGCAGTACTTC | CASRPSGPRANEQYF
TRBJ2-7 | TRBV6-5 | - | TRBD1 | TGTGCCAGCAGTTACGACCGGGACAGTCCCGAGCAGTACTTC | CASSYDRDSPEQYF
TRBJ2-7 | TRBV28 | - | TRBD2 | TGTGCCAGCAGTCCCGGGACTAGCGGGAACTACGAGCAGTACTTC | CASSPGTSGNYEQYF
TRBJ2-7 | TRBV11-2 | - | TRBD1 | TGTGCCAGCAGCTCCTTACAGGGGTCTCTCGAGCAGTACTTC | CASSSLQGSLEQYF
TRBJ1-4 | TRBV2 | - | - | TGTGCCAGCAGTGACCCTAAGGGAACTAATGAAAAACTGTTTTTT | CASSDPKGTNEKLFF
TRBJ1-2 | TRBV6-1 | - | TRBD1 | TGTGCCAGCAGTGAGGGACAGTTCGGCTACACCTTC | CASSEGQFGYTF
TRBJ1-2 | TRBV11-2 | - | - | TGTGCCAGCAGCACATCCGGGACATCCTATGGCTACACCTTC | CASSTSGTSYGYTF
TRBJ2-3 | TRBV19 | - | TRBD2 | TGTGCCAGTACCACACTAGCGGGAGAGGCAGATACGCAGTATTTT | CASTTLAGEADTQYF
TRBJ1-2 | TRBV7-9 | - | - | TGTGCCAGCAGCTTAGCGGGCACCAACTATGGCTACACCTTC | CASSLAGTNYGYTF
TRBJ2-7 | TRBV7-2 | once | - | TGTGCCAGCAGCTTAGTAGGGACGGCCTACGAGCAGTACTTC | CASSLVGTAYEQYF
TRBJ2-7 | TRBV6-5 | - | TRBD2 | TGTGCCAGCAGTTACTCGGCTAGCGGCTTTTCCTACGAGCAGTACTTC | CASSYSASGFSYEQYF
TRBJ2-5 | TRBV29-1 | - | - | TGCAGCGTTGTTAAGGGTGAGAGACCCCAGTACTTC | CSVVKGERPQYF
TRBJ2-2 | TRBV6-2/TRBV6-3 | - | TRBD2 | TGTGCCAGCAGTTTTAGCGGGAGGGCCGGGGAGCTGTTTTTT | CASSFSGRAGELFF
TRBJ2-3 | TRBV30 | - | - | TGTGCCTGGAGTATTGACTTGACTGGCACAGATACGCAGTATTTT | CAWSIDLTGTDTQYF
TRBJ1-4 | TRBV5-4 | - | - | TGTGCCAGCAGCTTAGCAACAGGGTTGCCTAATGAAAAACTGTTTTTT | CASSLATGLPNEKLFF
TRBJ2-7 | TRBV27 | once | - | TGTGCCAGCAGTTTCCCCTCCGTGGCCTGCACCTACGAGCAGTACTTC | CASSFPSVACTYEQYF
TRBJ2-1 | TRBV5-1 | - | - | TGCGCCAGCAGCTTCAGGACCGGGCAGAGCTCCTACAATGAGCAGTTCTTC | CASSFRTGQSSYNEQFF
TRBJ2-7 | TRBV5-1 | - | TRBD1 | TGCGCCAGCAGCTTGGCAGGGGGCGTCTACGAGCAGTACTTC | CASSLAGGVYEQYF
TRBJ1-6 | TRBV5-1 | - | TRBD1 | TGCGCCAGCCGCCAGGGGGACGCTACCTATAATTCACCCCTCCACTTT | CASRQGDATYNSPLHF
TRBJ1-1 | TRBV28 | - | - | TGTGCCAGCAGTTTAGACCGGGGGCCCCTCACTGAAGCTTTCTTT | CASSLDRGPLTEAFF
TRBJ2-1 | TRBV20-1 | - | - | TGCAGTGCCCAACACTACAATGAGCAGTTCTTC | CSAQHYNEQFF
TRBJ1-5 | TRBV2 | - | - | TGTGCCGGCGGGAGGGAATTGGGACCGACTAATCAGCCCCAGCATTTT | CAGGRELGPTNQPQHF
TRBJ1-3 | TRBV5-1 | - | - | TGCGCCAGCAGCTTGGGACCCAGTACGGGAAACACCATATATTTT | CASSLGPSTGNTIYF
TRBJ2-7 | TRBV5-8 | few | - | TGTGCCAGCAGCCACGACAGCTACGAGCAGTACTTC | CASSHDSYEQYF
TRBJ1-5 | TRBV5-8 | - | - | TGTGCCAGCAGCTCCAGGGTCCGCAATCAGCCCCAGCATTTT | CASSSRVRNQPQHF
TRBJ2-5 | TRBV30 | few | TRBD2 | TGTGCCTGGAGTCTAGCGGGAGTGGGAGAGACCCAGTACTTC | CAWSLAGVGETQYF
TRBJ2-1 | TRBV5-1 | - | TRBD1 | TGCGCCAGCAGCTTGGATGGGACAGCTCTTTACAATGAGCAGTTCTTC | CASSLDGTALYNEQFF
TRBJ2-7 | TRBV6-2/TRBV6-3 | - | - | TGTGCCAGCAGTCGGGGCCTTACCCTCGAGCAGTACTTC | CASSRGLTLEQYF
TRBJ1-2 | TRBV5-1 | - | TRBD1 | TGCGCCAGCAGCTCCGGACAGGGGGGGAATATTAACTATGGCTACACCTTC | CASSSGQGGNINYGYTF
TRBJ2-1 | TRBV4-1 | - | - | TGCGCCAGCAGCCCTCAAGCGGTGGGGCGCTCCTACAATGAGCAGTTCTTC | CASSPQAVGRSYNEQFF
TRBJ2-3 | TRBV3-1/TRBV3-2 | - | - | TGTGCCAGCAGCCAAGATGGGGTAGCTAGCACAGATACGCAGTATTTT | CASSQDGVASTDTQYF
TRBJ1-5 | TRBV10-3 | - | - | TGTGCCATCAGTGCAGGGGACAATCAGCCCCAGCATTTT | CAISAGDNQPQHF
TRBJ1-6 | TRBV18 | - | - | TGTGCCAGCTCACCTGAGGGGAGTAATTCACCCCTCCACTTT | CASSPEGSNSPLHF
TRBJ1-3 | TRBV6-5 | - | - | TGTGCCAGCAGTTACTCGCAGACGTCTGGAAACACCATATATTTT | CASSYSQTSGNTIYF
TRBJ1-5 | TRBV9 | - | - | TGTGCCAGCAGCGTAGTTCTTAGCAATCAGCCCCAGCATTTT | CASSVVLSNQPQHF
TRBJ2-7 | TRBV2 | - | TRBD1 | TGTGCCAGCATCCCCCGGGACAGGGGCTTGTGGGTTCGCTACGAGCAGTACTTC | CASIPRDRGLWVRYEQYF